One and the same sample provided the 5 T cell receptor beta chains below, sequenced in a study of OX40 agonist ivuxolimab in advanced cancers. Data came from immunoSEQ multiplex PCR; TCRdb stores just in-frame clones and leaves some out. Of fewer than 85,000 clones in the sample, 90% are singletons; the top ten hold about 0.7%. Material: CD4+ or CD8+ T cells sorted from blood, obtained in a trial of the OX40 agonist ivuxolimab. These receptors all stem from an adult with an advanced solid tumor such as melanoma, head and neck, liver or kidney cancer.

J is TRBJ1-2 and V is TRBV6-1; D unclear. The V and J ends lost 2 bases and 8 bases respectively, with 15 bases between them. The length of the CDR3 is 14 residues. CDR1 and CDR2 from the germline V gene are MNHNS and SASEGT. The CDR3 DNA is TGTGCCAGCAGTGAAATCAACGATAGTCAGGGCTACACCTTC. Amino acids: CASSEINDSQGYTF.

This sequence joins TRBV6-6 and TRBJ2-5; D is unclear. This CDR3 has 11 amino acids. Trimming shortened V by 5 bases and J by 5 bases, and 6 bases separated the two germline ends. Looked up from germline, CDR1 is MNHNY and CDR2 is SVGAGI (reference sequence). The CDR3 DNA reads TGTGCCAGCAGTCAAGGGGAGACCCAGTACTTC. Translating gives CASSQGETQYF.

V gene TRBV7-9 combines with J gene TRBJ1-6; weak D call: TRBD1 (5 bases). Per germline, CDR1 SEHNR and CDR2 FQNEAQ (reference sequence). This CDR3 region has 14 residues. Trimming cost V 6 bases and J 5 bases, with 11 bases left between them. The CDR3 protein is CASSPGLDNSPLHF. The DNA for the CDR3 is TGTGCCAGCAGTCCAGGGTTGGATAATTCACCCCTCCACTTT.

This clone has more than one count but fewer than ten. This sequence joins TRBV19 and TRBJ1-5; the D gene is possibly TRBD1 (5 bases). The length of the CDR3 is 17 residues. V dropped 9 bases and J dropped 2 bases, with 23 bases sitting between them. Germline V lookup: CDR1 LNHDA, CDR2 SQIVND (reference sequence). DNA of the CDR3: TGTGCCAGCGAGGGGCAGGGTCGTTGGTACCGCAATCAGCCCCAGCATTTT. Its protein product is CASEGQGRWYRNQPQHF.

This clone has a single count. The chain joins TRBV28 to TRBJ2-7; D is possibly TRBD1 (5 bases). CDR3 length: 16 amino acids. Germline V gene sequence: CDR1 MDHEN, CDR2 SYDVKM. Deletions cut 3 bases from V and 3 bases from J, with 18 bases between. The CDR3 is CASSFLFGQGDYEQYF. CDR3 DNA: TGTGCCAGCAGTTTTCTCTTCGGGCAGGGTGACTACGAGCAGTACTTC.